This T cell receptor (beta chain) is from a study of siplizumab effects on memory and regulatory T cells. Whole-study results and caveats: On average, roughly 70% of mappable alloreactive CD4+ clones were Treg-derived under siplizumab, against roughly 27% in controls.

The assay looked at some 100,000 TCR templates in each sample. The table came from immunoSEQ multiplex PCR; TCRdb's copy has only in-frame clones and leaves some out. The data contain tens of thousands of clones, about 91% of them seen just once; the ten biggest clones take up about 1.4%. This clone was seen only once. Its antigen remains unidentified. An end of the junction does not agree with germline; a read error may underlie this. The CDR3 is made up of 15 amino acids. The germline V gene encodes CDR1 KGHSH and CDR2 LQKENI. This chain connects TRBV18 to TRBJ1-3; D unresolved. This sequence was found in a human donor in good health. The sample taken for sequencing was Tregs sorted from blood. CDR3 residues: CASSPLQSSGNTIYF. In DNA form, the CDR3 reads TGTGCCAGCTCCCCACTACAGAGCTCTGGAAACACCATATATTTT.